The rows below give T cell receptor beta chains drawn from one sample of a study of T cells in localized non-small cell lung cancer. TCRdb's table, derived via immunoSEQ multiplex PCR, lists solely in-frame clones and lacks some. The sample holds around 48,000 clones, roughly 80% seen once. The input for sequencing was peripheral blood, taken before any cancer treatment. The receptors here all came from a man between 40 and 70 years old with stage I squamous cell lung carcinoma. Both conserved end residues are part of each CDR3.

V gene,CDR3 protein
TRBV7-9,CASSTGPSTEAFF
TRBV13,CASSLARDPYGYTF
TRBV7-3,CASRATGTNEQYF
TRBV29-1,CSVIRQTTNTGELFF
TRBV5-4,CASRPTSGTGVLTQYF
TRBV6-1,CASESITGANVLTF
TRBV18,CASSPQDRDEQFF
TRBV6-4,CASSESATLRTEAFF
TRBV11-2,CASSSYEQGIGQAFF
TRBV25-1,CASSGVFNSFYGYTF
TRBV19,CATSPQGTDTQYF
TRBV19,CASSERTSGNNEQFF
TRBV6-6,CASSYLGQGELFF
TRBV4-2,CASSQVTGIQPQHF
TRBV4-2,CASSQGGGGGAETQYF
TRBV6-5,CASSSRDRGYTF
TRBV14,CASSSTGGWSYEQYF
TRBV30,CAWRSQGRGQPQHF
TRBV5-8,CASSLGQIDGYTF
TRBV28,CASSTRQINTEAFF
TRBV6-1,CASSEAVGYGPPQHF
TRBV6-5,CASSVGGNTIYF
TRBV7-3,CASSLSGKTDTQYF
TRBV15,CAASLGARNEQFF
TRBV7-6,CASSRDRGQYEQYF
TRBV5-1,CASSLGGQANEKLFF
TRBV4-1,CASSRLGTEAFF
TRBV5-6,CASSTLTGGSNQPQHF
TRBV5-1,CASSFSGRDLGNEQFF
TRBV6-5,CASSSAGAYQPQHF
TRBV5-8,CASSLEGLNQPQHF
TRBV6-5,CASSNDGYSNQPQHF
TRBV5-1,CASSPQGDRNYGYTF
TRBV7-2,CASRSPGGLTGELFF
TRBV27,CASSLSVGVGEKLFF
TRBV5-1,CASSSGTGNEKLFF
TRBV5-1,CTSSLGNSDTGELFF
TRBV10-3,CALQFGGGYTF
TRBV7-8,CASSLGGLVDEQYF
TRBV18,CASSPPDRVHEQFF
TRBV5-8,CASSYHAGTGDEKLFF
TRBV19,CASSGRAHYYNEQFF
TRBV4-1,CASSYDRGTGELFF
TRBV7-9,CAGLAGNIQYF
TRBV30,CAWSGDSNTEAFF
TRBV27,CASSLDRAGHRYF
TRBV11-2,CASLGWAEAFF
TRBV7-9,CASSLAGGSYEQYF
TRBV7-6,CASSLDSSTYEQYF
TRBV7-7,CASKVPQGLGEKLFF